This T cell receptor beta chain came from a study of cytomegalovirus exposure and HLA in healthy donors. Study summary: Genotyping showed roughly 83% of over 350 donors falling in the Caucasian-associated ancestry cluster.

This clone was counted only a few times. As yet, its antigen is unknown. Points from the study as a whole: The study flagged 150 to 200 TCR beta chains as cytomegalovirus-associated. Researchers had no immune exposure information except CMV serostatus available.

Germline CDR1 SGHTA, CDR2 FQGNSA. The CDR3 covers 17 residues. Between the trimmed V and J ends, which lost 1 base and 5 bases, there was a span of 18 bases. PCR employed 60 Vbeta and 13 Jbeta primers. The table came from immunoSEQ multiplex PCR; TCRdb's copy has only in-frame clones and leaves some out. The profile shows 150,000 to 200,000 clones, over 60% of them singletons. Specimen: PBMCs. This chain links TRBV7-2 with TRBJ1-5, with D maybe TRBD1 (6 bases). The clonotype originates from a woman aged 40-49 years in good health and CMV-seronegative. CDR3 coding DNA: TGTGCCAGCAGCTTAGGATCGCAGGGGAGCTTTGATCAGCCCCAGCATTTT. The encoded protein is CASSLGSQGSFDQPQHF. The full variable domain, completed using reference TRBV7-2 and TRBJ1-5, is GAGVSQSPSNKVTEKGKDVELRCDPISGHTALYWYRQSLGQGLEFLIYFQGNSAPDKSGLPSDRFSAERTGGSVSTLTIQRTQQEDSAVYLCASSLGSQGSFDQPQHFGDGTRLSIL.